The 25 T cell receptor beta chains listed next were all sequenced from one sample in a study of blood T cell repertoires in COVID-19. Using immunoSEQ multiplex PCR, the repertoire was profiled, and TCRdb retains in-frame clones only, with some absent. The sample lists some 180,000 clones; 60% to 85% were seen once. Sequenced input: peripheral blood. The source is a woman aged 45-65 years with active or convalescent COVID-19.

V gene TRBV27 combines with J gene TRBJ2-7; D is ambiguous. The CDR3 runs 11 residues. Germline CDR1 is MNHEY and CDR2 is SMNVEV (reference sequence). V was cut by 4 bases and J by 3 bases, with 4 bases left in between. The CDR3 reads CASSSLYEQYF. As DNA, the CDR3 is TGTGCCAGCAGTTCTCTCTACGAGCAGTACTTC.

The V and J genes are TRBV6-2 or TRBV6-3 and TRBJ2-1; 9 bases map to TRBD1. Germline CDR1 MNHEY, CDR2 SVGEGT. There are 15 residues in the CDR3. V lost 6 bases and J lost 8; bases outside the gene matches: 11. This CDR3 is CASSLPGQGLDEQFF. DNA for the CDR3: TGTGCCAGCAGCCTACCGGGACAGGGTTTGGATGAGCAGTTCTTC.

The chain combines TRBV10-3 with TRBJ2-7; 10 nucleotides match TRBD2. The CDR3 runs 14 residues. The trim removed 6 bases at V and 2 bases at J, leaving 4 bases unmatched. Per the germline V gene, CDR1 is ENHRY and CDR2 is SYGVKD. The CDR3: CAISTSGAPYEQYF. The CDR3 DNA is TGTGCCATCAGCACTAGCGGGGCCCCCTACGAGCAGTACTTC.

The CDR3 region has the DNA TGTGCTAGTGGTTGGGACAACAACTACGAGCAGTACTTC. Translated: CASGWDNNYEQYF. The chain recombines TRBV12-5 with TRBJ2-7, with D maybe TRBD1 (6 bases). This CDR3 contains 13 residues. In germline, CDR1 is LGHNT, CDR2 FRNRAP. V was shortened by 4 bases and J by 3 bases, with 10 bases between the two germline ends.

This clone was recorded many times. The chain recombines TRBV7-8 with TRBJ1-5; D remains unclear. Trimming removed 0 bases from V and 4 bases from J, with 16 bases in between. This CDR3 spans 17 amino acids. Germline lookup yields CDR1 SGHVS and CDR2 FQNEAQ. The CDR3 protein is CASSLALRLNPNQPQHF. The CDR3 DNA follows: TGTGCCAGCAGCTTAGCGCTACGTTTAAACCCTAATCAGCCCCAGCATTTT.

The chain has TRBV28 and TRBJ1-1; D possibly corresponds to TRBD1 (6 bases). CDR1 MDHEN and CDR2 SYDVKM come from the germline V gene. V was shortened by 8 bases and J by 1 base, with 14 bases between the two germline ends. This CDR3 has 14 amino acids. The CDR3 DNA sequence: TGTGCCAGCGGGCTAGACAGGAAGAACACTGAAGCTTTCTTT. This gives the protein CASGLDRKNTEAFF.

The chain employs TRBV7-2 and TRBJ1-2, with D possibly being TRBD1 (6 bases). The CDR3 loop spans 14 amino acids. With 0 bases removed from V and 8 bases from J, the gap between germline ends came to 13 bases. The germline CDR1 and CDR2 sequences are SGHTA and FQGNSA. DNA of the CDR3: TGTGCCAGCAGCTTAGCGCGGGGGCTAGGGGGCTACACCTTC. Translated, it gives CASSLARGLGGYTF.

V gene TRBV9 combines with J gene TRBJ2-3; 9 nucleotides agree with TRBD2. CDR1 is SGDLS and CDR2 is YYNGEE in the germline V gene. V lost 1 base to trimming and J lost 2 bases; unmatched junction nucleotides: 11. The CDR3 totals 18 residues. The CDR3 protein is CASSVRGASGTFTDTQYF. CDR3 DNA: TGTGCCAGCAGCGTAAGAGGGGCTAGCGGGACTTTCACAGATACGCAGTATTTT. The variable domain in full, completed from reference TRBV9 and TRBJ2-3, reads DSGVTQTPKHLITATGQRVTLRCSPRSGDLSVYWYQQSLDQGLQFLIQYYNGEERAKGNILERFSAQQFPDLHSELNLSSLELGDSALYFCASSVRGASGTFTDTQYFGPGTRLTVL.

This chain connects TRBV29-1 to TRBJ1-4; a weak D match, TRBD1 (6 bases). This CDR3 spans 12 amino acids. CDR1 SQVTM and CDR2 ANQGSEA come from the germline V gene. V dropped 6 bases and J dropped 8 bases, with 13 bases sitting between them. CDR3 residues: CSVDSRGEKLFF. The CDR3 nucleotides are TGCAGCGTGGACAGCAGGGGCGAAAAACTGTTTTTT.

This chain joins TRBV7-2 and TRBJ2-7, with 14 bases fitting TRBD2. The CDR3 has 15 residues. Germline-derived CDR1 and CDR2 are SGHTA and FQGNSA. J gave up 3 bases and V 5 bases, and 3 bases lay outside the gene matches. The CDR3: CASSRLAGGIYEQYF. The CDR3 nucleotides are TGTGCCAGCAGCAGACTAGCGGGGGGGATCTACGAGCAGTACTTC.

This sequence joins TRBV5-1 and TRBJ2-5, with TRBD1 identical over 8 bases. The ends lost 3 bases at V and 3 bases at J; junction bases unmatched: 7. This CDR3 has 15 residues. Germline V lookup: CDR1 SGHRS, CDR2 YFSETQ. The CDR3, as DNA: TGCGCCAGCAGCTATCAAGACAGGGGCGAAGAGACCCAGTACTTC. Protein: CASSYQDRGEETQYF.

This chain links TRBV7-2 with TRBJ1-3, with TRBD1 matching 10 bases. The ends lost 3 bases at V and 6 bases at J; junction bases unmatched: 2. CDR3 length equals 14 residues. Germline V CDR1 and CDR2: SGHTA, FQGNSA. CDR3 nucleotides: TGTGCCAGCAGCTTGGGACAGGGGATAAACACCATATATTTT. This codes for CASSLGQGINTIYF.

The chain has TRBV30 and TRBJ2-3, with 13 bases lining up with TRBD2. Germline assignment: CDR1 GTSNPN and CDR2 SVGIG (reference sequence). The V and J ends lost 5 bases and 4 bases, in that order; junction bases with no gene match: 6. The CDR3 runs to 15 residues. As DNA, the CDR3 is TGTGCCTGGCGGCCGGGACTAGCGGGACCAGATACGCAGTATTTT. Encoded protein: CAWRPGLAGPDTQYF. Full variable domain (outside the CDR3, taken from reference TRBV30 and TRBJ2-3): SQTIHQWPATLVQPVGSPLSLECTVEGTSNPNLYWYRQAAGRGLQLLFYSVGIGQISSEVPQNLSASRPQDRQFILSSKKLLLSDSGFYLCAWRPGLAGPDTQYFGPGTRLTVL.

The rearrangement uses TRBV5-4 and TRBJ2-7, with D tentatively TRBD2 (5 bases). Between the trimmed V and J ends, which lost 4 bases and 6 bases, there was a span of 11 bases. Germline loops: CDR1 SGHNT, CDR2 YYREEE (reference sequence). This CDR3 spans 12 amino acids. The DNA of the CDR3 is TGTGCCAGCAGCGGCCTAGCAAGCGAGCAGTACTTC. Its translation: CASSGLASEQYF.

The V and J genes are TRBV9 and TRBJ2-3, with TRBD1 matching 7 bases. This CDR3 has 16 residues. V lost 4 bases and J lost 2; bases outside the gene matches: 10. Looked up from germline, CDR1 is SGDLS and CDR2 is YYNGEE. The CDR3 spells CASSPTGQPTTDTQYF. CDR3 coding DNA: TGTGCCAGCAGCCCGACGGGACAGCCGACCACAGATACGCAGTATTTT.

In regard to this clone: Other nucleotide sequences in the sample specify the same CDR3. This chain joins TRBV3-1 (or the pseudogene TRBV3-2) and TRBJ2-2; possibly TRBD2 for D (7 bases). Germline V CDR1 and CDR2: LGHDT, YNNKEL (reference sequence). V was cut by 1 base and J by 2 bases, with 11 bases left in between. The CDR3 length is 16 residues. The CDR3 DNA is TGTGCCAGCAGCCAAGCTGGGGGGGCTAACACCGGGGAGCTGTTTTTT. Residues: CASSQAGGANTGELFF.

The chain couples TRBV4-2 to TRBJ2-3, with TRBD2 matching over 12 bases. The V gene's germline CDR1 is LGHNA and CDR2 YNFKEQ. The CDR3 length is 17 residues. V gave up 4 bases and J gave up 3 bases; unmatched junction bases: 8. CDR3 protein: CASSPRLAGEGTDTQYF. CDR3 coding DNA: TGTGCCAGCAGCCCGCGACTAGCGGGGGAGGGAACAGATACGCAGTATTTT.

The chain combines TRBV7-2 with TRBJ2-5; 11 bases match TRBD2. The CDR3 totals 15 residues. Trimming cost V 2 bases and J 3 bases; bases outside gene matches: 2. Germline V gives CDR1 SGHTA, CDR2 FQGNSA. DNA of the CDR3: TGTGCCAGCAGCTTACTAGCGGGGGGAGAAGAGACCCAGTACTTC. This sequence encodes CASSLLAGGEETQYF.

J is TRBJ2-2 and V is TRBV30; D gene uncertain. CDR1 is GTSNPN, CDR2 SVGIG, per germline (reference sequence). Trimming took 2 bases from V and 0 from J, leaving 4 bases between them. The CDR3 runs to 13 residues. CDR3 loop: CAWSFTNTGELFF. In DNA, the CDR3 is TGTGCCTGGAGTTTCACGAACACCGGGGAGCTGTTTTTT.

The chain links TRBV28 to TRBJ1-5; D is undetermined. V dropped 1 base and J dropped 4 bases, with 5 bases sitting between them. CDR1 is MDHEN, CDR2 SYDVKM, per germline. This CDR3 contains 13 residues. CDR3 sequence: CASSLFGNQPQHF. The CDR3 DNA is TGTGCCAGCAGTTTATTCGGTAATCAGCCCCAGCATTTT.

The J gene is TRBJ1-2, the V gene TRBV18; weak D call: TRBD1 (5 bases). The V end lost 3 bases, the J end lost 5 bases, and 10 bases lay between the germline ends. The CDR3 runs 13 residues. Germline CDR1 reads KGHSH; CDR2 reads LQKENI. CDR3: CASSPSTVYGYTF. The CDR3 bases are TGTGCCAGCTCACCCTCGACAGTTTATGGCTACACCTTC.

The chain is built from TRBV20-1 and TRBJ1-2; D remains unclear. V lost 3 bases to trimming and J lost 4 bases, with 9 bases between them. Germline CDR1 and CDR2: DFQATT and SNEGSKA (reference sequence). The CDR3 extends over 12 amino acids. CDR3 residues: CSASTASYGYTF. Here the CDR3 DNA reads TGCAGTGCTAGTACTGCATCCTATGGCTACACCTTC.

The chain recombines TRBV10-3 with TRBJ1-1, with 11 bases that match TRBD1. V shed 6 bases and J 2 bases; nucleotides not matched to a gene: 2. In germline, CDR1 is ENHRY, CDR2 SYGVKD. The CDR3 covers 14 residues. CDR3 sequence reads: CAIRGQGANTEAFF. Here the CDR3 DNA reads TGTGCCATCAGAGGACAGGGGGCTAACACTGAAGCTTTCTTT.

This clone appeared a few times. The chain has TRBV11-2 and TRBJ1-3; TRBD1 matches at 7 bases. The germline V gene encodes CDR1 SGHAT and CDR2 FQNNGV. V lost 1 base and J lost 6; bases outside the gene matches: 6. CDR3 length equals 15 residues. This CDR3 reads CASSLGGDSKNTIYF. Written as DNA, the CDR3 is TGTGCCAGCAGCTTAGGTGGGGACAGCAAAAACACCATATATTTT. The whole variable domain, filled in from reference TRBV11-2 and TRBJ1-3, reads EAGVAQSPRYKIIEKRQSVAFWCNPISGHATLYWYQQILGQGPKLLIQFQNNGVVDDSQLPKDRFSAERLKGVDSTLKIQPAKLEDSAVYLCASSLGGDSKNTIYFGEGSWLTVV.

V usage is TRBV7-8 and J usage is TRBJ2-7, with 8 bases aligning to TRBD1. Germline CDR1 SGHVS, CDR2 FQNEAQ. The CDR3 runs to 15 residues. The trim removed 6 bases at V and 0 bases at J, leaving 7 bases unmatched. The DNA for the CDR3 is TGTGCCAGCAGTAGCCGGGACAGGCTCTCCTACGAGCAGTACTTC. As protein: CASSSRDRLSYEQYF.